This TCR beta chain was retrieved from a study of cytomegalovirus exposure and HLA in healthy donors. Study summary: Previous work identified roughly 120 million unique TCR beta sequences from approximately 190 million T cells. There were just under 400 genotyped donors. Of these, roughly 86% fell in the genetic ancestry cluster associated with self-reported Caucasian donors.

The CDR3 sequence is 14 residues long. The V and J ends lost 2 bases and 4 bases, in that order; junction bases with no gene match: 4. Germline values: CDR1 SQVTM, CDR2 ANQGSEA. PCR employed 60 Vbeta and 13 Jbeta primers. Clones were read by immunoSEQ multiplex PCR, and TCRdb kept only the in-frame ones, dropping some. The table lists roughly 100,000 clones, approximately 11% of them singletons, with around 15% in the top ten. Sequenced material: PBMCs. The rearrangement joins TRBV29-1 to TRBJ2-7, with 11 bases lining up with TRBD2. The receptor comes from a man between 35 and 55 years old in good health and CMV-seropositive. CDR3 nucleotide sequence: TGCAGCGTTGAAAGTAGACTAGCGGGGTACGAGCAGTACTTC. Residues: CSVESRLAGYEQYF.